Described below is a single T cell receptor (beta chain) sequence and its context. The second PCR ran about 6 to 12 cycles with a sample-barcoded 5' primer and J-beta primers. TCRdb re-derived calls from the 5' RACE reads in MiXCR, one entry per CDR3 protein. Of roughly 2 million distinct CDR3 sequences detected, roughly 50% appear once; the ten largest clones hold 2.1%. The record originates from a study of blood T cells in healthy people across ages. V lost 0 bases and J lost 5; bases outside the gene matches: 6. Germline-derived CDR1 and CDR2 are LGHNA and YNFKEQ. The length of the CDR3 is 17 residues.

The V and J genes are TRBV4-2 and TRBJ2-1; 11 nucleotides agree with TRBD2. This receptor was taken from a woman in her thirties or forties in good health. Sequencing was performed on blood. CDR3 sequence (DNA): TGTGCCAGCAGCCAAGAGTGGGGGACTAGCGGCGACAATGAGCAGTTCTTC. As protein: CASSQEWGTSGDNEQFF.